These T cell receptor beta chains were read from a single sample in a study of T cells in tuberculosis. Method: immunoSEQ multiplex PCR; TCRdb's copy keeps in-frame clones and lacks some. The repertoire holds about 30,000 clones, with 92% as singletons. This sample comprised PBMCs, obtained at tuberculosis diagnosis. These receptors were collected from an adult with tuberculosis. Each CDR3 is given with its conserved first and last residue. The D gene is left open where the match is weak. Where a row states a size, it is once, few, many or the class of an expanded clone; other rows omit it.

V	J	D	size	DNA	CDR3
TRBV19	TRBJ1-1	TRBD1	NA	TGTGCCAGTAGTGGAGGACAGGGCGTCCAACAACGGAATGAAGCTTTCTTT	CASSGGQGVQQRNEAFF
TRBV14	TRBJ2-7	NA	NA	TGTGCCAGCAGCCAATCTTCGGGGTTCTACGAGCAGTACTTC	CASSQSSGFYEQYF
TRBV29-1	TRBJ1-1	NA	NA	TGCAGCGTTGTGGCCAGGGTGGCCACTGAAGCTTTCTTT	CSVVARVATEAFF
TRBV7-9	TRBJ2-7	TRBD1	NA	TGTGCCAGCAGCCAACAGGGGGCCTACGAGCAGTACTTC	CASSQQGAYEQYF
TRBV4-1	TRBJ1-2	TRBD1	NA	TGCGCCAGCAGCCCCTGGACAGGGGATAACTATGGCTACACCTTC	CASSPWTGDNYGYTF
TRBV27	TRBJ1-1	TRBD1	NA	TGTGCCAGCTCACAAAGGGGGCCTTACACTGAAGCTTTCTTT	CASSQRGPYTEAFF
TRBV28	TRBJ1-1	TRBD1	few	TGTGCCAGCAGTCTTCAGGGGGCGGACGCTTTCTTT	CASSLQGADAFF
TRBV19	TRBJ2-7	TRBD1	NA	TGTGCCAGTAGTATTGGTCGCGACAGGGGGAAGACCTACGAGCAGTACTTC	CASSIGRDRGKTYEQYF
TRBV19	TRBJ2-1	TRBD2	NA	TGTGCCAGTTCCTTGACTAGCGGGAGGCATGAGCAGTTCTTC	CASSLTSGRHEQFF
TRBV5-1	TRBJ2-7	NA	NA	TGCGCCAGCAGCTTGGACTGGTCCTCCTACGAGCAGTACTTC	CASSLDWSSYEQYF
TRBV15	TRBJ1-5	NA	NA	TGTGCCACCACTACAGAATCTAGCAATCAGCCCCAGCATTTT	CATTTESSNQPQHF
TRBV9	TRBJ2-1	TRBD2	NA	TGTGCCAGCAGCGTAGGGCGGGAGACCTACAATGAGCAGTTCTTC	CASSVGRETYNEQFF
TRBV28	TRBJ2-1	TRBD2	NA	TGTGCCAGCAGTTTGGGTCTAGCGGGAGGCAATGAGCAGTTCTTC	CASSLGLAGGNEQFF
TRBV11-3	TRBJ1-2	TRBD1	NA	TGTGCCTCCTCGGGACAGGGCGACTATGGCTACACCTTC	CASSGQGDYGYTF
TRBV4-1	TRBJ1-3	TRBD1	NA	TGCGCCACCCGACAGGGGATATCGACGGGAAACACCATATATTTT	CATRQGISTGNTIYF
TRBV6-5	TRBJ2-7	NA	once	TGTGCCAGCAGTTACCGGGGGGCGCGCAACGAGCAGTACTTC	CASSYRGARNEQYF
TRBV30	TRBJ2-3	NA	NA	TGTGCCTGGAGTGTACGGGGGAAGAGGGAAGGAAGTACGCAGTATTTT	CAWSVRGKREGSTQYF
TRBV6-6	TRBJ1-1	TRBD1	NA	TGTGCCAGCACCCCCCAGGGGACAGGGGGCCACACTGAAGCTTTCTTT	CASTPQGTGGHTEAFF